Included here is one T cell receptor (beta chain) sequence, with context. A single base separates this from a much larger clone, so it may be a read error. The data are from a study of tumor-infiltrating lymphocytes in primary liver carcinoma. TCR beta cDNA was made from roughly 500 ng total RNA with a constant-region primer. Slightly modified ARM-PCR with three nested multiplex PCR rounds yielded TCR beta libraries. TRBV1-TRBV30 forward primers paired with a C-beta reverse primer drove the first two PCR rounds, about 10 cycles each. TCRdb analysed the multiplex PCR reads with MiXCR anew, one entry per CDR3 protein. The sample records 200,000 or so distinct CDR3 sequences, about 65% being singletons. Researchers drew blood RNA from unsorted whole blood and extracted germline DNA as well. V was cut by 0 bases and J by 2 bases, with 7 bases left in between. This CDR3 contains 14 residues. Germline V gene lookup returns CDR1 MNHEY and CDR2 SVGEGT.

The chain carries TRBV6-2 or TRBV6-3 and TRBJ1-1; D gene ambiguous. Material: peripheral blood. The TCR sequence derives from an older woman with primary liver carcinoma and hepatitis B virus infection. The CDR3 DNA sequence: TGTGCCAGCAGTTACTCGATTAGAAACACTGAAGCTTTCTTT. Translating it yields CASSYSIRNTEAFF.